Described below is a single TCR beta chain sequence and its context. Germline CDR1 reads SGDLS; CDR2 reads YYNGEE. This CDR3 is 14 amino acids long. Trimming cost V 0 bases and J 4 bases, with 9 bases left between them. The protocol was immunoSEQ multiplex PCR, while the TCRdb copy is restricted to in-frame clones and leaves out a portion. The profile covers 200,000 or so clones, with around 93% appearing a single time and 1% taken by the ten largest. This sample stems from a study of T cell responses to AZD1222 COVID-19 vaccine. The V and J genes are TRBV9 and TRBJ2-3, with D unclear. The sequencing here drew on peripheral blood, taken 28 days after the second AZD1222 dose. The clonotype was recovered from an adult who received the AZD1222 COVID-19 vaccine. CDR3 sequence (DNA): TGTGCCAGCAGCGTAGATTACGCGGCAGATACGCAGTATTTT. Protein product: CASSVDYAADTQYF. The complete variable domain, with remaining parts taken from reference TRBV9 and TRBJ2-3, reads DSGVTQTPKHLITATGQRVTLRCSPRSGDLSVYWYQQSLDQGLQFLIQYYNGEERAKGNILERFSAQQFPDLHSELNLSSLELGDSALYFCASSVDYAADTQYFGPGTRLTVL.